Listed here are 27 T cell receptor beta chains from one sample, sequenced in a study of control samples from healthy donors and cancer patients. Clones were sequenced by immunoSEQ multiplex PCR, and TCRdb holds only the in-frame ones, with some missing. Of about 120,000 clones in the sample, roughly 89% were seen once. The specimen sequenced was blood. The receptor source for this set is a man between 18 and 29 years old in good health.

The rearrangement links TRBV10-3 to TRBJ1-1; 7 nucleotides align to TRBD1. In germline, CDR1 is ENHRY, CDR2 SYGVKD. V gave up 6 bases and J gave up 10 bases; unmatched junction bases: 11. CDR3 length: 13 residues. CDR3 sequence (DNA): TGTGCCATCAGACCAAGAACAGGGGACCGAGCTTTCTTT. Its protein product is CAIRPRTGDRAFF.

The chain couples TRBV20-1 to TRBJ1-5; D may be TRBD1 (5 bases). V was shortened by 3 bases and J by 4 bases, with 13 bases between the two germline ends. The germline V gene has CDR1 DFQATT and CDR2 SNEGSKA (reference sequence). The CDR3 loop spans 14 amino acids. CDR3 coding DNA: TGCAGTGCTAGTACAGGCGGCCATAATCAGCCCCAGCATTTT. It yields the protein CSASTGGHNQPQHF.

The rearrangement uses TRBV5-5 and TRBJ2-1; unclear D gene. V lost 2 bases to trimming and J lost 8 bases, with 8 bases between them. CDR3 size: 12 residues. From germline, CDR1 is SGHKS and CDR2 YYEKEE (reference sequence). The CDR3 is CASSLSDDEQFF. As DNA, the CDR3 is TGTGCCAGCAGCTTAAGCGACGATGAGCAGTTCTTC.

CDR3 nucleotide sequence: TGCGCCAGCAGTTCGAGCGGGGTAGAAAATGAGCAGTTCTTC. As protein: CASSSSGVENEQFF. V usage is TRBV5-1 and J usage is TRBJ2-1, with 7 bases aligning to TRBD2. The germline V gene has CDR1 SGHRS and CDR2 YFSETQ. The CDR3 length is 14 residues. Trimming cost V 5 bases and J 7 bases; bases outside gene matches: 9.

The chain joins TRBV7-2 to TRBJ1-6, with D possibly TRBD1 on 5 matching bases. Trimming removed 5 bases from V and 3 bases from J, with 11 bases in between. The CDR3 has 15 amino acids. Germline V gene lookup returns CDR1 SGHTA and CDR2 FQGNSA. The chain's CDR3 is CASSGAKNYNSPLHF. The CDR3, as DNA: TGTGCCAGCAGCGGGGCCAAGAACTATAATTCACCCCTCCACTTT.

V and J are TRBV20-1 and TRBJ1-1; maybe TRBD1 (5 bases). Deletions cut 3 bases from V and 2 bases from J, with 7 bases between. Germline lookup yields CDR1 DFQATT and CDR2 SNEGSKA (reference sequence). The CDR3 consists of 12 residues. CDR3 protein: CSASQGNTEAFF. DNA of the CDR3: TGCAGTGCTAGTCAGGGAAACACTGAAGCTTTCTTT.

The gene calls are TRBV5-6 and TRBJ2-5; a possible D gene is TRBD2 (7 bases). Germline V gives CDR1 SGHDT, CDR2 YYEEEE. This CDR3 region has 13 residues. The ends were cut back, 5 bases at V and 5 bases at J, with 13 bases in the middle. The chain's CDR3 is CASSFEGGETQYF. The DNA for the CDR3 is TGTGCCAGCAGTTTCGAGGGGGGGGAGACCCAGTACTTC.

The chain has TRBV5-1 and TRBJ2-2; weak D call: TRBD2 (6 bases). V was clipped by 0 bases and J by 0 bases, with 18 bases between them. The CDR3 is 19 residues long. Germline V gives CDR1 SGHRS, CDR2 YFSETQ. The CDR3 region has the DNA TGCGCCAGCAGCTTGGTTGTTTCGGCGGGGCCCGCGAACACCGGGGAGCTGTTTTTT. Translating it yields CASSLVVSAGPANTGELFF. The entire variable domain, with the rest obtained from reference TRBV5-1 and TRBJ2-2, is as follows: KAGVTQTPRYLIKTRGQQVTLSCSPISGHRSVSWYQQTPGQGLQFLFEYFSETQRNKGNFPGRFSGRQFSNSRSEMNVSTLELGDSALYLCASSLVVSAGPANTGELFFGEGSRLTVL.

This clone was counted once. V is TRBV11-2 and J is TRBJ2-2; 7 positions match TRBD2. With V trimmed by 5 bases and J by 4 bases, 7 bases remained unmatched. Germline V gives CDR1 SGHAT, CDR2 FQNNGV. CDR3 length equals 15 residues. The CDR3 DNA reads TGTGCCAGCAGCACGTCGGGGGGTTTCACCGGGGAGCTGTTTTTT. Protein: CASSTSGGFTGELFF. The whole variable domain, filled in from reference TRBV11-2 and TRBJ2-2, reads EAGVAQSPRYKIIEKRQSVAFWCNPISGHATLYWYQQILGQGPKLLIQFQNNGVVDDSQLPKDRFSAERLKGVDSTLKIQPAKLEDSAVYLCASSTSGGFTGELFFGEGSRLTVL.

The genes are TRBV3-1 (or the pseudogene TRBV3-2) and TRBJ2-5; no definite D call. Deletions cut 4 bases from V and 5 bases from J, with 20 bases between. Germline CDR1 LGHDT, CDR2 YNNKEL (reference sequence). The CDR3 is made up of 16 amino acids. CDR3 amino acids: CASSPERVYPWETQYF. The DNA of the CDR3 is TGTGCCAGCAGCCCGGAACGAGTATACCCGTGGGAGACCCAGTACTTC.

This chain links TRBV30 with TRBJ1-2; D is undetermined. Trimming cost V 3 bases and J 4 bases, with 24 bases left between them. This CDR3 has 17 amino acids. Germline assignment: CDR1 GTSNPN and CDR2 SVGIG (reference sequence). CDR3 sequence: CAWRIWPLAPWSYGYTF. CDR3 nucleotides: TGTGCCTGGAGAATTTGGCCCTTGGCTCCTTGGTCCTATGGCTACACCTTC.

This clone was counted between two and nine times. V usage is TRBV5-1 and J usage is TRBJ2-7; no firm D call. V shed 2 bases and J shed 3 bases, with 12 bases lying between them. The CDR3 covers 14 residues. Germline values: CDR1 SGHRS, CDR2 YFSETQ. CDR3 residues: CASSFSGDNYEQYF. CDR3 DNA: TGCGCCAGCAGCTTCAGTGGAGACAACTACGAGCAGTACTTC.

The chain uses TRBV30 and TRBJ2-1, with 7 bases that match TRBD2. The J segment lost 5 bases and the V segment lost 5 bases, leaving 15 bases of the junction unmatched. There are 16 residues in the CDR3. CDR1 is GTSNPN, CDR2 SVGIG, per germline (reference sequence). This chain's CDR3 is CAWGRVGLAVNNEQFF. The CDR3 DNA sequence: TGTGCCTGGGGTCGGGTGGGTCTAGCGGTGAACAATGAGCAGTTCTTC. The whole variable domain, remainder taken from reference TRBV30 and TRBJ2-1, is SQTIHQWPATLVQPVGSPLSLECTVEGTSNPNLYWYRQAAGRGLQLLFYSVGIGQISSEVPQNLSASRPQDRQFILSSKKLLLSDSGFYLCAWGRVGLAVNNEQFFGPGTRLTVL.

The CDR3 reads CASSYDRYGYTF. For the CDR3, the DNA is TGTGCCAGCAGTTATGATCGTTATGGCTACACCTTC. The rearrangement joins TRBV27 to TRBJ1-2; D is unresolved. This CDR3 spans 12 amino acids. Germline V gives CDR1 MNHEY, CDR2 SMNVEV (reference sequence). Trimming pared 4 bases from V and 5 bases from J, leaving 8 bases between.

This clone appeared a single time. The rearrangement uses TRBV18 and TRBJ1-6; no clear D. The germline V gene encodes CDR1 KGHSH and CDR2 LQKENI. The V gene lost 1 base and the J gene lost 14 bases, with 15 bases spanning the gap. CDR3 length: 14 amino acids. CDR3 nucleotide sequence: TGTGCCAGCTCACCACTCGTGGGGTACGGATCCCTCCACTTT. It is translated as CASSPLVGYGSLHF.

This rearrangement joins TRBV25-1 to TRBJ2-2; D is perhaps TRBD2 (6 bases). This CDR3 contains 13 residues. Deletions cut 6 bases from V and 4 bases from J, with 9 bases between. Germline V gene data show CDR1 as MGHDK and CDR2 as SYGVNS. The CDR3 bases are TGTGCCAGCAGCCGGAGGGCCACCGGGGAGCTGTTTTTT. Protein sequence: CASSRRATGELFF.

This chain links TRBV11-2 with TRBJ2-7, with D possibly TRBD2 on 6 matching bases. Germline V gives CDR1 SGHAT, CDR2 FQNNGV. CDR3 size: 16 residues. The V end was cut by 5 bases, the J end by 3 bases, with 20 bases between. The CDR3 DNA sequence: TGTGCCAGCAGCCATATCCGGGGGACCTCCTACTACGAGCAGTACTTC. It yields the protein CASSHIRGTSYYEQYF.

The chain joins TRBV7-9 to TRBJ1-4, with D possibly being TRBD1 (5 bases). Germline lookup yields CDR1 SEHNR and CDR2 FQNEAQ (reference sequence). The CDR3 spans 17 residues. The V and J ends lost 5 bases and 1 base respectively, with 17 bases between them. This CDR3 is CASSPWGGSGTNEKLFF. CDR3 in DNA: TGTGCCAGCAGCCCCTGGGGCGGTAGTGGAACTAATGAAAAACTGTTTTTT.

The CDR3 DNA reads TGTGCCAGCTCACCCCTAAGTGAAGCTAATGAAAAACTGTTTTTT. Its translation: CASSPLSEANEKLFF. This chain joins TRBV18 and TRBJ1-4; D gene unclear. The length of the CDR3 is 15 residues. Per the germline V gene, CDR1 is KGHSH and CDR2 is LQKENI. Trimming removed 3 bases from V and 3 bases from J, with 11 bases in between.

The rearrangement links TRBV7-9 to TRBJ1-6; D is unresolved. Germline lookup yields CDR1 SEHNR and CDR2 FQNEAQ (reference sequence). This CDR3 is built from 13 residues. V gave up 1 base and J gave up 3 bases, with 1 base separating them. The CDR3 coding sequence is TGTGCCAGCAGCTTAGACTATAATTCACCCCTCCACTTT. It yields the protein CASSLDYNSPLHF.

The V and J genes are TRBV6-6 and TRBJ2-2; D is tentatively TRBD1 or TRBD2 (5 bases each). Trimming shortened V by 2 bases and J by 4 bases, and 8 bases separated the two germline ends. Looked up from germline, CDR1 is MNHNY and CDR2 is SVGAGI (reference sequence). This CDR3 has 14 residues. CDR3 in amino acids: CASSYGGFTGELFF. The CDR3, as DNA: TGTGCCAGCAGTTACGGGGGTTTCACCGGGGAGCTGTTTTTT.

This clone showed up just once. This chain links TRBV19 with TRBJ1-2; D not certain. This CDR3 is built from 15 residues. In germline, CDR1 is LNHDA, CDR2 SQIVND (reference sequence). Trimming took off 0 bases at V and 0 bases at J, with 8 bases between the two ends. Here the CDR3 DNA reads TGTGCCAGTAGTATAGAAGTGGCAGCTAACTATGGCTACACCTTC. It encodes CASSIEVAANYGYTF.

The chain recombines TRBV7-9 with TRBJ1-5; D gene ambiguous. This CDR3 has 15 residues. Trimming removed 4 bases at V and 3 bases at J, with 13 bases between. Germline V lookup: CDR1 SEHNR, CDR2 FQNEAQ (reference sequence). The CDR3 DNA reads TGTGCCAGCAGCTCGAGAGACACCCCCAATCAGCCCCAGCATTTT. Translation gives CASSSRDTPNQPQHF.

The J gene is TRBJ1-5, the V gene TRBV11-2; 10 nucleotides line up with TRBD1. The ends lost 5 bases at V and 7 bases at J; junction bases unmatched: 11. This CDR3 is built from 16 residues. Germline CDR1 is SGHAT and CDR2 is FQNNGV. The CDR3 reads CASSIRDRGERQPQHF. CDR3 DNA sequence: TGTGCCAGCAGCATCCGGGACAGGGGAGAGAGGCAGCCCCAGCATTTT. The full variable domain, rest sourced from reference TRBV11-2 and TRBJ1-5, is EAGVAQSPRYKIIEKRQSVAFWCNPISGHATLYWYQQILGQGPKLLIQFQNNGVVDDSQLPKDRFSAERLKGVDSTLKIQPAKLEDSAVYLCASSIRDRGERQPQHFGDGTRLSIL.

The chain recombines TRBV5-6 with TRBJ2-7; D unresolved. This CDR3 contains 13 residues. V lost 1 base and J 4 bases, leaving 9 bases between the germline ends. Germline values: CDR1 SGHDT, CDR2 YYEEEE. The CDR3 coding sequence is TGTGCCAGCAGCTTGCATGCTGGATACGAGCAGTACTTC. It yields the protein CASSLHAGYEQYF.

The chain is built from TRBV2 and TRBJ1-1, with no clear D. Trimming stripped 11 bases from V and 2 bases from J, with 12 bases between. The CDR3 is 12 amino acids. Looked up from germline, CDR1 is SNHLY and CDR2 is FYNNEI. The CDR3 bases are TGTGCCGGGAGAGGAGAAAACACTGAAGCTTTCTTT. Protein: CAGRGENTEAFF. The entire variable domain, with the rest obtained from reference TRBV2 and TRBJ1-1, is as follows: EPEVTQTPSHQVTQMGQEVILRCVPISNHLYFYWYRQILGQKVEFLVSFYNNEISEKSEIFDDQFSVERPDGSNFTLKIRSTKLEDSAMYFCAGRGENTEAFFGQGTRLTVV.

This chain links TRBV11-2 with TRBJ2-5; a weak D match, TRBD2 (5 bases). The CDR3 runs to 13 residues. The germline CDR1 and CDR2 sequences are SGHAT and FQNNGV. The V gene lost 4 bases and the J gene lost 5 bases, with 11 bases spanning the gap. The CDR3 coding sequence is TGTGCCAGCAGCTATGACTACTCCGAGACCCAGTACTTC. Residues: CASSYDYSETQYF.